What follows is one TCR beta chain and its context. This entry belongs to a study of lymphopenia after photon versus proton radiotherapy. TCRdb keeps only in-frame clones here, not all; method: immunoSEQ multiplex PCR. The top ten clones hold roughly 29% of a sample with about 28,000 clones, about 81% of them seen once. The CDR3 has 15 amino acids. V was shortened by 3 bases and J by 3 bases, with 18 bases between the two germline ends. CDR1 and CDR2 (germline): GTSNPN, SVGIG (reference sequence). Here the sequenced sample was peripheral blood, taken from a patient treated with photon-based radiotherapy. The rearrangement links TRBV30 to TRBJ2-7; tentatively, D is TRBD1 (6 bases). This clonotype was obtained from a man aged 50 to 60 with gastric cancer. DNA of the CDR3: TGTGCCTGGAGCCTCGGAGTAATAGGGGGCTACGAGCAGTACTTC. Protein product: CAWSLGVIGGYEQYF.